This T cell receptor (beta chain) stems from a study of T cell responses to AZD1222 COVID-19 vaccine. Study background: The study pooled second doses at about 4 or about 12 weeks.

A note on this clone: No antigen is known for it.

Sequencing was performed with immunoSEQ multiplex PCR; in TCRdb, only in-frame clones are kept and a portion is missing. The sample has about 100,000 clones; nearly 95% are singletons. The CDR3 runs 16 residues. The V gene's germline CDR1 is GTSNPN and CDR2 SVGIG (reference sequence). Trimming left V 2 bases short and J 3 bases short, with 19 bases between. Study-level results: Reports say nearly half of spike-specific TCRs go after unmutated variant regions. Seropositive AZD1222 recipients at baseline numbered only six or seven.

The chain uses TRBV30 and TRBJ1-2, with D unclear. The sequence came from an adult in good health. Here the sequenced sample was peripheral blood, taken on day 0 of AZD1222 vaccination. The CDR3 spells CAWSPPNVPRHYGYTF. The CDR3 DNA sequence: TGTGCCTGGAGTCCCCCGAATGTGCCAAGACACTATGGCTACACCTTC.